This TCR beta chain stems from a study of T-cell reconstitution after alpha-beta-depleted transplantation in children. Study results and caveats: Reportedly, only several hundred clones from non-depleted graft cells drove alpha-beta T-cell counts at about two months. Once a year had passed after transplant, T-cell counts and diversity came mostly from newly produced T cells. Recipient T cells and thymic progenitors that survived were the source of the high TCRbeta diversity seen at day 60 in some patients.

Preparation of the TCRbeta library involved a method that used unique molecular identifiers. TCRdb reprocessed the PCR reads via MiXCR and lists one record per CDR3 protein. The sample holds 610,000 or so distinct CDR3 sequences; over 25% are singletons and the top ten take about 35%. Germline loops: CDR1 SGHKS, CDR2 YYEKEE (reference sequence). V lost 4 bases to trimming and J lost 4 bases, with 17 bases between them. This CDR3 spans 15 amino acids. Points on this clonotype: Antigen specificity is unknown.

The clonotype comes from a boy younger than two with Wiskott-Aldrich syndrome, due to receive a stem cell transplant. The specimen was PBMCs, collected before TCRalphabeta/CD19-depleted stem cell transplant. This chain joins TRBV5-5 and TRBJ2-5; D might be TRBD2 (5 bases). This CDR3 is CASSLSGRDRETQYF. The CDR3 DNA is TGTGCCAGCAGCCTATCGGGAAGGGATAGAGAGACCCAGTACTTC. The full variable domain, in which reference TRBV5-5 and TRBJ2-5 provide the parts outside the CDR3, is DAGVTQSPTHLIKTRGQQVTLRCSPISGHKSVSWYQQVLGQGPQFIFQYYEKEERGRGNFPDRFSARQFPNYSSELNVNALLLGDSALYLCASSLSGRDRETQYFGPGTRLLVL.